This entry lists 14 T cell receptor beta chains sequenced from one sample in a study of blood T cell repertoires in COVID-19. This table comes from immunoSEQ multiplex PCR, and its TCRdb copy is limited to in-frame clones, with some not included. The sample shows about 55,000 clones, roughly 86% of them seen only once. The sample was peripheral blood. These receptors were obtained from a man aged 40-55 years with COVID-19, enrolled during active disease.

The CDR3 region is CASSEGSFGYTF. In DNA form, the CDR3 reads TGTGCCAGTAGTGAGGGATCGTTCGGCTACACCTTC. The chain has TRBV19 and TRBJ1-2; D is undetermined. Trimming removed 5 bases from V and 8 bases from J, with 12 bases in between. Germline V gene lookup returns CDR1 LNHDA and CDR2 SQIVND (reference sequence). The CDR3 totals 12 residues.

This sequence joins TRBV10-3 and TRBJ2-1, with D possibly TRBD2 on 6 matching bases. This CDR3 has 15 residues. CDR1 is ENHRY, CDR2 SYGVKD, per germline. V was clipped by 0 bases and J by 6 bases, with 12 bases between them. The CDR3 loop reads CAISESVGGTNEQFF. CDR3 nucleotides: TGTGCCATCAGTGAGTCAGTGGGAGGAACCAATGAGCAGTTCTTC.

The CDR3 loop reads CASSQEPYLAGPTDTQYF. The CDR3 nucleotides are TGCGCCAGCAGCCAAGAACCATATTTAGCGGGTCCCACAGATACGCAGTATTTT. The chain has TRBV4-1 and TRBJ2-3; 7 bases match TRBD2. Germline CDR1 reads MGHRA; CDR2 reads YSYEKL. The CDR3 sequence is 18 residues long. J was trimmed by 2 bases and V by 0 bases; bases with no gene match: 11.

This rearrangement joins TRBV10-3 to TRBJ2-3, with D tentatively TRBD2 (5 bases). This CDR3 is built from 16 residues. From germline, CDR1 is ENHRY and CDR2 SYGVKD. V dropped 3 bases and J dropped 2 bases, with 15 bases sitting between them. CDR3 sequence reads: CAISDEETILTDTQYF. The CDR3 coding sequence is TGTGCCATCAGTGATGAAGAGACTATTCTCACAGATACGCAGTATTTT.

This rearrangement joins TRBV2 to TRBJ2-7; a weak D match, TRBD2 (5 bases). The CDR3 is made up of 14 amino acids. Germline V CDR1 and CDR2: SNHLY, FYNNEI. With 6 bases removed from V and 0 bases from J, the gap between germline ends came to 12 bases. CDR3 amino acids: CASRKAGSSYEQYF. The CDR3 bases are TGTGCCAGCAGAAAAGCTGGGAGCTCCTACGAGCAGTACTTC.

The chain links TRBV19 to TRBJ1-6, with D possibly being TRBD1 (5 bases). The CDR3 spans 12 residues. Germline V lookup: CDR1 LNHDA, CDR2 SQIVND (reference sequence). V gave up 5 bases and J gave up 15 bases, with 14 bases separating them. Here the CDR3 reads CASSPQAPFLHF. CDR3 bases: TGTGCCAGTAGTCCACAGGCCCCGTTCCTCCACTTT.

This clone was counted between two and nine times. The chain links TRBV5-1 to TRBJ1-3; D perhaps matches TRBD1 (5 bases). Germline V gives CDR1 SGHRS, CDR2 YFSETQ. V was clipped by 4 bases and J by 0 bases, with 14 bases between them. CDR3 size: 16 residues. The CDR3: CASSGGTQSSGNTIYF. DNA of the CDR3: TGCGCCAGCAGCGGCGGGACTCAATCCTCTGGAAACACCATATATTTT. The full variable domain, in which reference TRBV5-1 and TRBJ1-3 provide the parts outside the CDR3, is KAGVTQTPRYLIKTRGQQVTLSCSPISGHRSVSWYQQTPGQGLQFLFEYFSETQRNKGNFPGRFSGRQFSNSRSEMNVSTLELGDSALYLCASSGGTQSSGNTIYFGEGSWLTVV.

The chain couples TRBV2 to TRBJ2-3; 11 positions match TRBD2. Germline CDR1 is SNHLY and CDR2 is FYNNEI. With 0 bases clipped from V and 8 bases from J, the junction kept 4 bases outside the gene matches. This CDR3 spans 15 amino acids. The CDR3 protein is CASSEAQLAGGTQYF. In DNA, the CDR3 is TGTGCCAGCAGTGAAGCGCAGCTAGCGGGGGGTACGCAGTATTTT.

V is TRBV29-1 and J is TRBJ1-1; tentative D call: TRBD1 (6 bases). Per the germline V gene, CDR1 is SQVTM and CDR2 is ANQGSEA. Trimming took off 8 bases at V and 6 bases at J, with 19 bases between the two ends. The CDR3 covers 13 residues. CDR3 region: CSSGEGGVAEAFF. Here the CDR3 DNA reads TGCAGCAGCGGAGAAGGGGGAGTAGCTGAAGCTTTCTTT.

This clone was seen only once. The sample carries other DNA sequences with the same CDR3. The rearrangement joins TRBV12-3 or TRBV12-4 to TRBJ1-1; D is unclear. The CDR3 has 13 amino acids. The V gene lost 3 bases and the J gene lost 1 base, with 6 bases spanning the gap. CDR3 sequence reads: CASSFTGNTEAFF. CDR3 DNA: TGTGCCAGCAGTTTTACGGGGAACACTGAAGCTTTCTTT.

The CDR3 here is CASSLEGGTSGNTIYF. The DNA of the CDR3 is TGCGCCAGCAGCTTGGAAGGGGGCACCTCTGGAAACACCATATATTTT. This chain uses TRBV5-1 with TRBJ1-3; 7 bases line up with TRBD1. CDR1 and CDR2 (germline): SGHRS, YFSETQ. J gave up 0 bases and V 0 bases, and 3 bases lay outside the gene matches. The CDR3 is 16 residues long. Drawing the rest from reference TRBV5-1 and TRBJ1-3, the complete variable domain is KAGVTQTPRYLIKTRGQQVTLSCSPISGHRSVSWYQQTPGQGLQFLFEYFSETQRNKGNFPGRFSGRQFSNSRSEMNVSTLELGDSALYLCASSLEGGTSGNTIYFGEGSWLTVV.

V usage is TRBV5-5 and J usage is TRBJ1-6, with D perhaps matching TRBD1 (6 bases). V lost 4 bases to trimming and J lost 7 bases, with 18 bases between them. Germline-derived CDR1 and CDR2 are SGHKS and YYEKEE (reference sequence). This CDR3 is built from 16 residues. In DNA, the CDR3 is TGTGCCAGCAGCGAAACGGGGACAAGGGGAAATTCACCCCTCCACTTT. Amino acids: CASSETGTRGNSPLHF.

The V gene is TRBV5-8, the J gene TRBJ2-1, with TRBD2 identical over 10 bases. This CDR3 comprises 16 residues. J gave up 8 bases and V 0 bases, and 8 bases lay outside the gene matches. Germline V gene lookup returns CDR1 SGHTS and CDR2 YDEGEE. CDR3 DNA: TGTGCCAGCAGCTTGGCCATGGCTAGCGGGAGCCATGAGCAGTTCTTC. This translates into CASSLAMASGSHEQFF.

This rearrangement joins TRBV28 to TRBJ2-7; weak D call: TRBD2 (6 bases). Germline V gene sequence: CDR1 MDHEN, CDR2 SYDVKM. V was shortened by 2 bases and J by 0 bases, with 11 bases between the two germline ends. The CDR3 loop spans 15 amino acids. Here the CDR3 DNA reads TGTGCCAGCAGTTTAGGAGGAGGGAGCTCCTACGAGCAGTACTTC. It is translated as CASSLGGGSSYEQYF.